One sample yielded the 20 T cell receptor beta chains listed below, sequenced in a study of PD-1 blockade in mismatch repair-deficient tumors. The method was immunoSEQ multiplex PCR; TCRdb's version includes in-frame clones alone and lacks a portion of them. The table shows tens of thousands of clones, with approximately 88% occurring only once. The specimen was peripheral blood, collected 52 weeks after starting pembrolizumab. The origin of the receptors is an adult with mismatch repair-deficient cancer.

This clone was counted only a few times. This chain uses TRBV19 with TRBJ1-2, with TRBD1 matching 7 bases. J lost 4 bases, V lost 5 bases, and 4 bases had no gene match. In germline, CDR1 is LNHDA, CDR2 SQIVND (reference sequence). This CDR3 has 13 residues. The CDR3 reads CASSPGTAYGYTF. The CDR3, as DNA: TGTGCCAGTAGTCCCGGGACAGCCTATGGCTACACCTTC.

The J gene is TRBJ1-1, the V gene TRBV27; D remains ambiguous. The CDR3 runs 15 residues. The V gene's germline CDR1 is MNHEY and CDR2 SMNVEV (reference sequence). V shed 5 bases and J shed 0 bases, with 13 bases lying between them. CDR3 nucleotides: TGTGCCAGCAGTCTTAGCCCCGATGTGAACACTGAAGCTTTCTTT. It is translated as CASSLSPDVNTEAFF.

The chain employs TRBV10-1 and TRBJ2-2; no definite D call. This CDR3 contains 12 residues. V was cut by 4 bases and J by 4 bases, with 4 bases left in between. CDR1 and CDR2 from the germline V gene are WNHNN and SYGVQD (reference sequence). CDR3 sequence (DNA): TGCGCCAGCAGTGCAAGCACCGGGGAGCTGTTTTTT. Protein: CASSASTGELFF.

The table lists this clone with a few counts. The chain links TRBV7-9 to TRBJ2-7, with D possibly TRBD1 on 6 matching bases. V lost 5 bases and J lost 6, with 8 bases in between. The V gene's germline CDR1 is SEHNR and CDR2 FQNEAQ (reference sequence). This CDR3 is 11 amino acids long. Written as DNA, the CDR3 is TGTGCCAGCAGCGGACAGCGCGAGCAGTACTTC. It yields the protein CASSGQREQYF.

This sequence joins TRBV14 and TRBJ2-7; tentatively, D is TRBD2 (6 bases). Trimming shortened V by 5 bases and J by 0 bases, and 11 bases separated the two germline ends. CDR1 and CDR2 from the germline V gene are SGHDN and FVKESK. The CDR3 sequence is 14 residues long. The CDR3 nucleotides are TGTGCCAGCAGCGGAGGGAGTGTCTCCTACGAGCAGTACTTC. This sequence encodes CASSGGSVSYEQYF.

This sequence joins TRBV6-5 and TRBJ1-5; 8 nucleotides match TRBD1. This CDR3 has 14 residues. The germline V gene encodes CDR1 MNHEY and CDR2 SVGAGI. The V gene end was trimmed by 6 bases and the J gene end by 6 bases; junction bases not matched to a gene: 7. DNA for the CDR3: TGTGCCAGCAGCTTCGGACAGGGTAGTCAGCCCCAGCATTTT. Protein product: CASSFGQGSQPQHF.

The chain is built from TRBV18 and TRBJ2-1, with 11 nucleotides matching TRBD2. Germline assignment: CDR1 KGHSH and CDR2 LQKENI. With V trimmed by 2 bases and J by 7 bases, 7 bases remained unmatched. The CDR3 is made up of 16 amino acids. The CDR3 region is CASSPFALAGENEQFF. The CDR3 nucleotides read TGTGCCAGCTCACCATTCGCACTAGCGGGAGAGAATGAGCAGTTCTTC.

This clone appeared a few times. This chain uses TRBV7-9 with TRBJ1-1; the D is unclear. With 3 bases removed from V and 2 bases from J, the gap between germline ends came to 10 bases. This CDR3 is 14 amino acids long. In germline, CDR1 is SEHNR, CDR2 FQNEAQ (reference sequence). The CDR3 protein is CASSFSFLNTEAFF. In DNA form, the CDR3 reads TGTGCCAGCAGCTTCAGCTTCTTAAACACTGAAGCTTTCTTT.

The V call is TRBV27, the J call TRBJ1-1; TRBD1 might be the D (5 bases). The CDR3 has 14 residues. The germline gives CDR1 MNHEY, CDR2 SMNVEV (reference sequence). Trimming removed 2 bases from V and 4 bases from J, with 11 bases in between. For the CDR3, the DNA is TGTGCCAGCAGTTTAAGTGGAAGGGGCACTGAAGCTTTCTTT. Translating gives CASSLSGRGTEAFF.

The rearrangement joins TRBV5-4 to TRBJ1-3, with D possibly TRBD1 on 5 matching bases. The CDR3 is made up of 12 amino acids. Germline V gives CDR1 SGHNT, CDR2 YYREEE (reference sequence). Trimming cost V 5 bases and J 4 bases, with 7 bases left between them. The CDR3 spells CASRGEGNTIYF. CDR3 nucleotides: TGTGCCAGCAGGGGGGAAGGAAACACCATATATTTT.

The chain uses TRBV28 and TRBJ2-1; D ambiguous. V dropped 7 bases and J dropped 6 bases, with 10 bases sitting between them. CDR1 is MDHEN, CDR2 SYDVKM, per germline. The CDR3 loop spans 12 amino acids. CDR3 sequence: CASTIVGNEQFF. CDR3 DNA: TGTGCCAGCACCATAGTGGGCAATGAGCAGTTCTTC.

The chain employs TRBV29-1 and TRBJ2-7; 13 positions match TRBD2. The CDR3 runs 15 residues. Looked up from germline, CDR1 is SQVTM and CDR2 is ANQGSEA. Trimming cost V 5 bases and J 2 bases; bases outside gene matches: 6. For the CDR3, the DNA is TGCAGCGTTAACAACGGACTAGCGGGGGCCTACGAGCAGTACTTC. Translated: CSVNNGLAGAYEQYF.

This chain joins TRBV6-4 and TRBJ1-2; D is possibly TRBD1 (6 bases). Germline lookup yields CDR1 MRHNA and CDR2 SNTAGT. The CDR3 runs 13 residues. V lost 5 bases to trimming and J lost 2 bases, with 9 bases between them. CDR3 sequence (DNA): TGTGCCAGCAGTTCCGGGACAAACTATGGCTACACCTTC. This codes for CASSSGTNYGYTF.

This clone was picked up one time. The CDR3 DNA reads TGTGCCAGCAGCCAAGGTTCTAACATTCAGTACTTC. Amino acids: CASSQGSNIQYF. This chain connects TRBV14 to TRBJ2-4; D unresolved. Germline loops: CDR1 SGHDN, CDR2 FVKESK. Between the trimmed V and J ends, which lost 1 base and 7 bases, there was a span of 5 bases. The CDR3 runs 12 residues.

In DNA form, the CDR3 reads TGTGCCAGCAGTTCCATCCTTTGGGGGGTTGAGCAGTTCTTC. Its protein product is CASSSILWGVEQFF. The V and J genes are TRBV6-5 and TRBJ2-1, with D tentatively TRBD2 (6 bases). The germline V gene encodes CDR1 MNHEY and CDR2 SVGAGI. CDR3 length equals 14 residues. V gave up 4 bases and J gave up 9 bases, with 16 bases separating them.

The chain employs TRBV5-6 and TRBJ1-1; TRBD1 agrees at 8 bases. The CDR3 covers 15 residues. Germline V lookup: CDR1 SGHDT, CDR2 YYEEEE. J lost 1 base, V lost 3 bases, and 5 bases had no gene match. CDR3 sequence: CASSSGDRPNTEAFF. The CDR3 nucleotides read TGTGCCAGCAGCTCTGGGGACAGGCCGAACACTGAAGCTTTCTTT.

The chain carries TRBV6-1 and TRBJ2-7; weak D call: TRBD1 (5 bases). This CDR3 has 14 residues. Germline V gene data show CDR1 as MNHNS and CDR2 as SASEGT. V dropped 2 bases and J dropped 3 bases, with 11 bases sitting between them. The CDR3 nucleotides are TGTGCCAGCAGTGAAATAGGGGCTGGCTACGAGCAGTACTTC. This codes for CASSEIGAGYEQYF.

This sequence joins TRBV4-2 and TRBJ2-3, with a weak D call TRBD2 (5 bases). Looked up from germline, CDR1 is LGHNA and CDR2 is YNFKEQ. The CDR3 is 13 residues long. V gave up 2 bases and J gave up 14 bases, with 17 bases separating them. The CDR3 is CASSQSRGSLLYF. The CDR3 nucleotides are TGTGCCAGCAGCCAATCCCGCGGGTCGCTGCTGTATTTT.

This clone is a singleton in its sample. The CDR3 DNA follows: TGTGCCAGCTCACCACCCGGGACCGACACCTCCTACGAGCAGTACTTC. This translates into CASSPPGTDTSYEQYF. This sequence joins TRBV18 and TRBJ2-7; either TRBD1 or TRBD2 may supply D (5 bases each). The V and J ends lost 0 bases and 0 bases respectively, with 12 bases between them. Looked up from germline, CDR1 is KGHSH and CDR2 is LQKENI. The CDR3 contains 16 residues.

This chain links TRBV27 with TRBJ1-2, with D perhaps TRBD1 (5 bases). The CDR3 totals 16 residues. V was clipped by 5 bases and J by 4 bases, with 20 bases between them. The V gene's germline CDR1 is MNHEY and CDR2 SMNVEV (reference sequence). CDR3 protein: CASSPEWGRQLYGYTF. Here the CDR3 DNA reads TGTGCCAGCAGTCCAGAGTGGGGTCGACAGCTCTATGGCTACACCTTC.